Listed below are T cell receptor beta chains from one sample, sequenced in a study of T cell changes during pregnancy in multiple sclerosis. Sequencing used immunoSEQ multiplex PCR; TCRdb keeps in-frame clones, though not all of them. The table has about 64,000 clones, just over 90% seen once; the top ten hold around 1.3%. The source was peripheral blood, collected in the second trimester of pregnancy. The receptors stem from a female donor with multiple sclerosis, enrolled in a pregnancy study. The CDR3 runs from the conserved cysteine through the conserved F or W. The D gene is left open where the match is weak. Not all rows give a size; the values are once, few, many and, for expanded clones, a class.

j_gene,abundance,d_gene,v_gene,CDR3nt,CDR3aa
TRBJ1-1,once,NA,TRBV9,TGTGCCAGAAAGGGGGGGCACCTTAAGGACACTGAAGCTTTCTTT,CARKGGHLKDTEAFF
TRBJ2-7,NA,NA,TRBV2,TGTGCCACCCAGTCAGGGCTCTACGAGCAGTACTTC,CATQSGLYEQYF
TRBJ2-1,few,NA,TRBV18,TGTGCCAGCTCAGCAAACACAGGGAACGAGCAGTTCTTC,CASSANTGNEQFF
TRBJ2-7,NA,NA,TRBV18,TGTGCCAGCTCACCTAACCAGGGTTACGAGCAGTACTTC,CASSPNQGYEQYF
TRBJ2-3,NA,TRBD1,TRBV6-4,TGTGCCAGCAGAGGGACAGTATCCGATACGCAGTATTTT,CASRGTVSDTQYF
TRBJ1-1,NA,NA,TRBV5-1,TGCGCCAGCAGCTTGGACAGTTTCGCTGAAGCTTTCTTT,CASSLDSFAEAFF
TRBJ1-1,NA,NA,TRBV5-1,TGCGCCAGCAAGCGGGGGCAGAACACTGAAGCTTTCTTT,CASKRGQNTEAFF
TRBJ1-3,NA,NA,TRBV7-6,TGTGCCAGCTGGCAGGGGCCTCTAATGCCCATATATTTT,CASWQGPLMPIYF
TRBJ1-5,NA,NA,TRBV28,TGTGCCAGCAGTCGGGGGGGACGAGATAGCAATCAGCCCCAGCATTTT,CASSRGGRDSNQPQHF
TRBJ2-1,NA,NA,TRBV6-1,TGTGCCAGCATCTACTACGATGGTAACAATGAGCAGTTCTTC,CASIYYDGNNEQFF
TRBJ2-2,NA,NA,TRBV11-2,TGTGCCAGCAGCATTCGACAGGGAGGCACCGGGGAGCTGTTTTTT,CASSIRQGGTGELFF
TRBJ1-5,NA,NA,TRBV2,TGTGCCAGCAGTGAATCCCTCAATCAGCCCCAGCATTTT,CASSESLNQPQHF
TRBJ2-3,once,TRBD2,TRBV7-2,TGTGCCAGCAGCTCCGGGACTAGCGGGGGTGCAGATACGCAGTATTTT,CASSSGTSGGADTQYF
TRBJ2-1,NA,NA,TRBV5-1,TGCGCCAGCAGCTTTTTGGGGGCGCAGGATGAGCAGTTCTTC,CASSFLGAQDEQFF
TRBJ2-5,NA,NA,TRBV7-2,TGTGCCAGCAGCTTAAGTCGGCTCCGCGGGGAGACCCAGTACTTC,CASSLSRLRGETQYF
TRBJ2-7,NA,NA,TRBV11-2,TGTGCCAGCAGCCCCCAGGCAGTTACTTCCTACGAGCAGTACTTC,CASSPQAVTSYEQYF
TRBJ1-4,NA,NA,TRBV5-1,TGCGCCAGCAGCTTGGAATCAGGGAGGGAAAAACTGTTTTTT,CASSLESGREKLFF
TRBJ2-3,once,NA,TRBV2,TGTGCCAGCAGTGCGACTAGAGATACGCAGTATTTT,CASSATRDTQYF
TRBJ2-5,NA,NA,TRBV19,TGTGCCAGTAGTATGAGTGGGCAAGCGACCCAGTACTTC,CASSMSGQATQYF
TRBJ2-7,NA,TRBD1,TRBV6-6,TGTGCCAGCATTCGCCTCGGGACAGGGGCCTACGAGCAGTACTTC,CASIRLGTGAYEQYF
TRBJ2-3,once,TRBD1,TRBV5-1,TGCGCCAGCGCGAGACAGGGTGGCACAGATACGCAGTATTTT,CASARQGGTDTQYF
TRBJ2-7,NA,NA,TRBV9,TGTGCCAGCAGCGTAGGGGGCCTCTCCTACGAGCAGTACTTC,CASSVGGLSYEQYF
TRBJ1-3,NA,NA,TRBV19,TGTGCCAGTAGGAGAGGCGGGCTCTCTGGAAACACCATATATTTT,CASRRGGLSGNTIYF
TRBJ2-3,NA,NA,TRBV6-5,TGTGCCAGCAGTTACCTGGGGGCAACAGATACGCAGTATTTT,CASSYLGATDTQYF
TRBJ1-4,NA,TRBD1,TRBV5-1,TGCGCCAGCAGCTTGGGACAGGGGGAAAAACTGTTTTTT,CASSLGQGEKLFF
TRBJ2-1,once,TRBD1,TRBV19,TGTGCCAGTAGTATGGGACAGGGGGCGTCCAGTGAGCAGTTCTTC,CASSMGQGASSEQFF
TRBJ1-2,few,NA,TRBV4-1,TGCGCCAGCAGCCAAGAGTCCGGGACACGGTATACGGGAGGCTACACCTTC,CASSQESGTRYTGGYTF
TRBJ1-2,few,NA,TRBV7-9,TGTGCCAGCAGCTTAGACAGCTATCTCTACACCTTC,CASSLDSYLYTF
TRBJ1-6,once,TRBD1,TRBV27,TGTGCCAGCAGTTTATTAAGCGGACAGGAATATAATTCACCCCTCCACTTT,CASSLLSGQEYNSPLHF
TRBJ1-1,NA,NA,TRBV13,TGTGCCAGCAGCTCGTGGGGAGGAGCTTTCTTT,CASSSWGGAFF
TRBJ2-3,once,TRBD1,TRBV4-3,TGCGCCAGCAGCCAAAGTATGGGACAGGGCTTGACAGATACGCAGTATTTT,CASSQSMGQGLTDTQYF
TRBJ1-1,NA,TRBD1,TRBV4-1,TGCGCCAGCAGCCAATTTGGACAGGGAAACACTGAAGCTTTCTTT,CASSQFGQGNTEAFF
TRBJ2-2,NA,NA,TRBV7-2,TGTGCCAGCAGCTGGCACGCCGGGGAGCTGTTTTTT,CASSWHAGELFF
TRBJ2-2,NA,TRBD1,TRBV27,TGTGCCAGCAGGGCCAGACAGGGGGCGGACACCGGGGAGCTGTTTTTT,CASRARQGADTGELFF
TRBJ2-7,NA,TRBD2,TRBV19,TGTGCCTCCTCTACGACTAGCGGGGCAGGGGAGCAGTACTTC,CASSTTSGAGEQYF
TRBJ1-3,NA,NA,TRBV4-3,TGCGCCAGCAGCCAAGATTTGGGGGGGCACGGAAACACCATATATTTT,CASSQDLGGHGNTIYF
TRBJ2-7,once,NA,TRBV2,TGTGCCAGCAGTGAACTCCGGGGGTCCTACGAGCAGTACTTC,CASSELRGSYEQYF
TRBJ2-5,NA,NA,TRBV28,TGTGCCAGCAGTTCGCATACAGGTTCTTCTCAAGAGACCCAGTACTTC,CASSSHTGSSQETQYF
TRBJ2-6,NA,NA,TRBV29-1,TGCAGCGTTGAAGGGGCCAGCTCTGGGGCCAACGTCCTGACTTTC,CSVEGASSGANVLTF
TRBJ2-3,NA,NA,TRBV5-1,TGCGCCAGCAGCTTTCTCCCCCGCGGGGACCGTACGCAGTATTTT,CASSFLPRGDRTQYF
TRBJ1-5,NA,NA,TRBV19,TGTGCCAGTAGCGCAGACATTAGCAATCAGCCCCAGCATTTT,CASSADISNQPQHF